A single count supports the clone carrying this T cell receptor (beta chain). As yet, its antigen is unknown. This record comes from a study of graft-versus-host responses after intestinal transplantation. Study as a whole: Anti-thymocyte globulin was used for induction in all recipients, who then took tacrolimus and steroids for approximately 3 years. Regarding the study as a whole: Recipient marrow harbored GvH clones, some of which surfaced first in ileum or blood.

The V gene's germline CDR1 is SQVTM and CDR2 ANQGSEA. The V end was cut by 7 bases, the J end by 1 base, with 19 bases between. The CDR3 has 15 amino acids. Using immunoSEQ multiplex PCR, the repertoire was profiled, and TCRdb retains in-frame clones only, with some absent. The table has around 120,000 clones, approximately 90% seen once. The sample here was unstimulated CD4+ T cells sorted from spleen or lymph node cells, taken before intestinal transplant. The chain carries TRBV29-1 and TRBJ1-1, with D possibly TRBD1 on 5 matching bases. The sequence derives from a human donor who received an intestinal transplant. CDR3 region: CSGSATGLQNTEAFF. CDR3 bases: TGCAGCGGATCTGCCACGGGACTGCAGAACACTGAAGCTTTCTTT.